The 19 T cell receptor beta chains in this list originate from one sample, sequenced in a study of blood T cells in healthy people across ages. Sample-barcoded 5' priming and a J-beta primer mix drove a second PCR of 7 to 11 cycles. A single record per CDR3 protein comes from TCRdb applying MiXCR to the 5' RACE reads. The table has more than 600,000 distinct CDR3 sequences, roughly 25% seen once. In addition, the sample was reused for a study of T cells of mothers and their children.

Sequencing used blood. These receptors all come from a boy younger than 18 in good health.

V and J are TRBV7-2 and TRBJ2-1; no firm D call. Germline V gene sequence: CDR1 SGHTA, CDR2 FQGNSA. V lost 0 bases to trimming and J lost 7 bases, with 7 bases between them. The CDR3 sequence is 13 residues long. CDR3 sequence: CASSLAGWNEQFF. CDR3 DNA: TGTGCCAGCAGCTTAGCAGGGTGGAATGAGCAGTTCTTC.

This rearrangement joins TRBV4-1 to TRBJ2-7; 11 positions match TRBD1. Germline trimming cut 4 bases from V and 3 bases from J; bases unmatched to any gene: 11. The CDR3 is made up of 17 amino acids. CDR1 is MGHRA and CDR2 is YSYEKL in the germline V gene. The CDR3 DNA reads TGCGCCAGCAGCCTAACGGCACGGACAGGGGGCTTCTACGAGCAGTACTTC. It specifies CASSLTARTGGFYEQYF.

This clonotype turned up a few times. The genes are TRBV5-1 and TRBJ1-1, with no clear D. Trimming removed 0 bases from V and 1 base from J, with 16 bases in between. Germline V gene data show CDR1 as SGHRS and CDR2 as YFSETQ. The CDR3 sequence is 17 residues long. The CDR3: CASSLGRLGTKNTEAFF. Written as DNA, the CDR3 is TGCGCCAGCAGCTTGGGCCGACTAGGCACAAAGAACACTGAAGCTTTCTTT.

The J gene is TRBJ2-5, the V gene TRBV6-5; D is uncertain. The V end lost 4 bases, the J end lost 3 bases, and 18 bases lay between the germline ends. This CDR3 region has 16 residues. Per the germline V gene, CDR1 is MNHEY and CDR2 is SVGAGI. The CDR3 is CASSSSLGVAEETQYF. DNA of the CDR3: TGTGCCAGCAGTTCCTCTCTTGGGGTGGCGGAAGAGACCCAGTACTTC.

This clonotype was picked up a small number of times. The rearrangement joins TRBV3-1 to TRBJ2-7, with 15 nucleotides matching TRBD2. This CDR3 is built from 15 residues. With V trimmed by 1 base and J by 10 bases, 5 bases remained unmatched. CDR1 is LGHDT and CDR2 is YNNKEL in the germline V gene (reference sequence). The CDR3 is CASSQARTSGRAQYF. For the CDR3, the DNA is TGTGCCAGCAGCCAAGCCAGGACTAGCGGGAGGGCCCAGTACTTC.

This clonotype occurred a few times. The chain links TRBV20-1 to TRBJ2-3; D gene unclear. The germline gives CDR1 DFQATT, CDR2 SNEGSKA (reference sequence). V was clipped by 2 bases and J by 6 bases, with 12 bases between them. This CDR3 is built from 13 residues. The chain's CDR3 is CSARKSSSDTQYF. The DNA for the CDR3 is TGCAGTGCTAGAAAAAGTTCGTCGGATACGCAGTATTTT.

This clonotype was counted a few times. The chain joins TRBV29-1 to TRBJ2-5; D not certain. The J call may be faulty, since TRBJ2-1 better matches the DNA end. The CDR3 has 15 residues. CDR1 and CDR2 from the germline V gene are SQVTM and ANQGSEA. CDR3 nucleotides: TGCAGCGGCCTCCGGCTATCTGTCTCCTACAATGAGCAGTTCTTC. Its translation: CSGLRLSVSYNEQFF.

A few counts support this clonotype. The V gene is TRBV20-1, the J gene TRBJ2-1, with 9 bases that match TRBD2. CDR3 length: 16 residues. Germline values: CDR1 DFQATT, CDR2 SNEGSKA (reference sequence). The V and J ends lost 5 bases and 1 base, in that order; junction bases with no gene match: 9. The CDR3 sequence is CSAGHSGGLSYNEQFF. For the CDR3, the DNA is TGCAGTGCTGGACATAGCGGGGGTCTATCCTACAATGAGCAGTTCTTC.

This sequence joins TRBV27 and TRBJ2-7; 7 nucleotides align to TRBD1. The germline CDR1 and CDR2 sequences are MNHEY and SMNVEV (reference sequence). The CDR3 runs 15 residues. The ends lost 5 bases at V and 3 bases at J; junction bases unmatched: 10. CDR3 nucleotide sequence: TGTGCCAGCAGTATTAGTCCGGGACAGTACTACGAGCAGTACTTC. Its translation: CASSISPGQYYEQYF.

This clonotype was seen at least ten times. V and J are TRBV12-5 and TRBJ1-5; D is unclear. Per germline, CDR1 LGHNT and CDR2 FRNRAP. This CDR3 has 10 amino acids. V was trimmed by 7 bases and J by 10 bases, leaving 8 bases between them. CDR3 sequence (DNA): TGTGCTAGTGCCCTTTCCCCCCAGCATTTT. It translates to CASALSPQHF.

The rearrangement uses TRBV20-1 and TRBJ2-7; 11 nucleotides line up with TRBD2. J gave up 2 bases and V 5 bases, and 5 bases lay outside the gene matches. This CDR3 has 14 residues. Per germline, CDR1 DFQATT and CDR2 SNEGSKA (reference sequence). The CDR3 DNA sequence: TGCAGTGCTGGATTAGCGGGGGGGGCCTACGAGCAGTACTTC. Its protein product is CSAGLAGGAYEQYF.

This sequence joins TRBV20-1 and TRBJ2-1, with D hard to call. The CDR3 extends over 12 amino acids. Germline V lookup: CDR1 DFQATT, CDR2 SNEGSKA (reference sequence). V lost 7 bases to trimming and J lost 5 bases, with 12 bases between them. The CDR3 loop reads CSGRRNNNEQFF. The CDR3 DNA follows: TGCAGTGGACGGCGGAACAACAATGAGCAGTTCTTC.

The chain has TRBV20-1 and TRBJ2-5; tentatively, D is TRBD2 (5 bases). The germline CDR1 and CDR2 sequences are DFQATT and SNEGSKA (reference sequence). The CDR3 covers 13 residues. Deletions cut 4 bases from V and 3 bases from J, with 12 bases between. This CDR3 is CSATSSLEETQYF. As DNA, the CDR3 is TGCAGTGCTACATCTAGCCTAGAAGAGACCCAGTACTTC.

The chain carries TRBV29-1 and TRBJ2-7; the D gene is possibly TRBD2 (5 bases). This CDR3 comprises 13 residues. The germline V and J ends were trimmed by 4 bases and 2 bases, with 12 bases remaining between them. Germline V gives CDR1 SQVTM, CDR2 ANQGSEA. CDR3 sequence reads: CSVGGLLTYEQYF. For the CDR3, the DNA is TGCAGCGTTGGTGGACTCCTAACCTACGAGCAGTACTTC.

The chain recombines TRBV20-1 with TRBJ2-1; TRBD1 is a possible D gene (5 bases). In germline, CDR1 is DFQATT, CDR2 SNEGSKA (reference sequence). Trimming shortened V by 4 bases and J by 2 bases, and 18 bases separated the two germline ends. CDR3 size: 16 residues. The CDR3 loop is CSAIPPKGRPYNEQFF. CDR3 nucleotides: TGCAGTGCTATCCCTCCCAAGGGGCGGCCCTACAATGAGCAGTTCTTC.

Comments on this clonotype: The junction and the germline gene differ at one end; a read error may be behind it. This sequence joins TRBV28 and TRBJ2-5; D is unresolved. The CDR3 totals 12 residues. From germline, CDR1 is MDHEN and CDR2 SYDVKM. Written as DNA, the CDR3 is TGTGCCAGCAGTACCCACCCAGGCCCCCGGAGCTTC. Its protein is CASSTHPGPRSF.

The gene calls are TRBV13 and TRBJ2-2; 10 bases match TRBD1. Germline V gene sequence: CDR1 PRHDT, CDR2 FYEKMQ (reference sequence). The CDR3 contains 17 residues. The trim removed 4 bases at V and 5 bases at J, leaving 10 bases unmatched. The CDR3 DNA reads as TGTGCCAGCAGCTCCCCCAGGGACAGGGGATTGACCGGGGAGCTGTTTTTT. Its protein is CASSSPRDRGLTGELFF.

The gene calls are TRBV29-1 and TRBJ2-5, with D hard to call. The CDR3 extends over 12 amino acids. From germline, CDR1 is SQVTM and CDR2 ANQGSEA. V lost 8 bases and J 2 bases, leaving 12 bases between the germline ends. The CDR3 region has the DNA TGCAGCACACCGGGTCTTCAAGAGACCCAGTACTTC. This translates into CSTPGLQETQYF.

V is TRBV6-2 or TRBV6-3 and J is TRBJ2-5; 7 bases match TRBD2. The closer fit of TRBJ2-7 to the DNA end suggests the J call may be wrong. This CDR3 region has 12 residues. Per germline, CDR1 MNHEY and CDR2 SVGEGT. This CDR3 is CASRMTSTEQYF. CDR3 nucleotides: TGTGCCAGCAGGATGACTAGCACCGAGCAGTACTTC.